A single sample gave rise to the 28 T cell receptor beta chains below, sequenced in a study of blood T cell repertoires in COVID-19. Here immunoSEQ multiplex PCR was the method, and the copy in TCRdb shows in-frame clones only, minus some. The sample has 240,000 or so clones, about nine tenths seen once. The sample consisted of peripheral blood. These receptors came from a man aged 55 to 70 who had recovered from COVID-19.

There are a few counts of this clone. The gene calls are TRBV5-1 and TRBJ2-1; TRBD2 matches at 9 bases. J gave up 4 bases and V 0 bases, and 8 bases lay outside the gene matches. The CDR3 length is 17 residues. In germline, CDR1 is SGHRS, CDR2 YFSETQ. CDR3 DNA sequence: TGCGCCAGCAGCTTGGCCCCGGCTAGCGGGACGTACAATGAGCAGTTCTTC. This sequence encodes CASSLAPASGTYNEQFF. Based on the CDR3 plus reference TRBV5-1 and TRBJ2-1, the full variable domain is KAGVTQTPRYLIKTRGQQVTLSCSPISGHRSVSWYQQTPGQGLQFLFEYFSETQRNKGNFPGRFSGRQFSNSRSEMNVSTLELGDSALYLCASSLAPASGTYNEQFFGPGTRLTVL.

V usage is TRBV7-2 and J usage is TRBJ2-7, with D perhaps matching TRBD1 (6 bases). This CDR3 comprises 15 residues. Trimming pared 5 bases from V and 2 bases from J, leaving 16 bases between. CDR1 and CDR2 (germline): SGHTA, FQGNSA. The CDR3 spells CASSTGGVSTYEQYF. CDR3 nucleotide sequence: TGTGCCAGCAGCACTGGGGGCGTTTCAACCTACGAGCAGTACTTC. The whole variable domain, remainder taken from reference TRBV7-2 and TRBJ2-7, is GAGVSQSPSNKVTEKGKDVELRCDPISGHTALYWYRQSLGQGLEFLIYFQGNSAPDKSGLPSDRFSAERTGGSVSTLTIQRTQQEDSAVYLCASSTGGVSTYEQYFGPGTRLTVT.

CDR3 coding DNA: TGCGCCAGCAGCCCATCTACCCCGGTTTTTCGGAGACATGAGCAGTTCTTC. The encoded protein is CASSPSTPVFRRHEQFF. This chain joins TRBV23-1 and TRBJ2-1; D is unclear. TRBV23-1 is an open reading frame whose function is uncertain. V shed 6 bases and J shed 8 bases, with 26 bases lying between them. The CDR3 totals 17 residues.

DNA for the CDR3: TGTGCCAGCAGCTTTATGAACACTGAAGCTTTCTTT. Protein: CASSFMNTEAFF. V usage is TRBV7-9 and J usage is TRBJ1-1; D is ambiguous. The length of the CDR3 is 12 residues. V lost 3 bases and J 0 bases, leaving 2 bases between the germline ends. Germline lookup yields CDR1 SEHNR and CDR2 FQNEAQ (reference sequence).

J is TRBJ2-7 and V is TRBV7-9; D not resolved. Germline loops: CDR1 SEHNR, CDR2 FQNEAQ (reference sequence). CDR3 length: 13 residues. V lost 5 bases, J lost 3 bases, and 11 bases lay in between. This chain's CDR3 is CASSRGSLYEQYF. DNA of the CDR3: TGTGCCAGCAGCCGAGGCTCCCTCTACGAGCAGTACTTC.

The chain uses TRBV11-2 and TRBJ2-7; 8 nucleotides align to TRBD1. J lost 6 bases, V lost 5 bases, and 3 bases had no gene match. This CDR3 spans 12 amino acids. From germline, CDR1 is SGHAT and CDR2 FQNNGV. The chain's CDR3 is CASSRQGREQYF. As DNA, the CDR3 is TGTGCCAGCAGCCGACAGGGGCGCGAGCAGTACTTC. The full variable domain, completed using reference TRBV11-2 and TRBJ2-7, is EAGVAQSPRYKIIEKRQSVAFWCNPISGHATLYWYQQILGQGPKLLIQFQNNGVVDDSQLPKDRFSAERLKGVDSTLKIQPAKLEDSAVYLCASSRQGREQYFGPGTRLTVT.

The V gene is TRBV15, the J gene TRBJ2-5; 8 bases fit TRBD1. Trimming removed 8 bases from V and 3 bases from J; junction bases left unmatched: 2. Per germline, CDR1 LNHNV and CDR2 YYDKDF (reference sequence). The CDR3 loop spans 12 amino acids. This CDR3 is CATDRGKETQYF. In DNA form, the CDR3 reads TGTGCCACCGACAGGGGAAAAGAGACCCAGTACTTC. The variable domain in full, with the rest retrieved from reference TRBV15 and TRBJ2-5, is DAMVIQNPRYQVTQFGKPVTLSCSQTLNHNVMYWYQQKSSQAPKLLFHYYDKDFNNEADTPDNFQSRRPNTSFCFLDIRSPGLGDTAMYLCATDRGKETQYFGPGTRLLVL.

This rearrangement joins TRBV9 to TRBJ2-3, with TRBD2 matching over 13 bases. Germline CDR1 and CDR2: SGDLS and YYNGEE. This CDR3 comprises 21 residues. V gave up 1 base and J gave up 0 bases; unmatched junction bases: 14. The CDR3 protein is CASSVNGLAGAILTSTDTQYF. The CDR3 DNA reads as TGTGCCAGCAGCGTAAACGGACTAGCGGGGGCCATCCTTACTAGCACAGATACGCAGTATTTT. The full variable domain, completed using reference TRBV9 and TRBJ2-3, is DSGVTQTPKHLITATGQRVTLRCSPRSGDLSVYWYQQSLDQGLQFLIQYYNGEERAKGNILERFSAQQFPDLHSELNLSSLELGDSALYFCASSVNGLAGAILTSTDTQYFGPGTRLTVL.

CDR3 sequence: CASSDRTTSRGTEAFF. In DNA, the CDR3 is TGCGCCAGCAGTGACAGGACGACTTCGCGGGGGACTGAAGCTTTCTTT. The J gene is TRBJ1-1, the V gene TRBV10-1; a possible D gene is TRBD1 (5 bases). The CDR3 runs 16 residues. Germline loops: CDR1 WNHNN, CDR2 SYGVQD (reference sequence). V was pared by 3 bases and J by 5 bases, with 19 bases between.

The chain combines TRBV7-8 with TRBJ1-6; 7 bases fit TRBD1. The CDR3 contains 15 residues. Trimming cost V 5 bases and J 8 bases; bases outside gene matches: 9. Germline V gene sequence: CDR1 SGHVS, CDR2 FQNEAQ. The CDR3 region is CASSLRQGRDSPLHF. CDR3 nucleotides: TGTGCCAGCAGCCTGAGACAGGGTAGGGATTCACCCCTCCACTTT.

This chain uses TRBV2 with TRBJ2-1; 7 nucleotides align to TRBD2. The CDR3 is made up of 15 amino acids. The V gene end was trimmed by 6 bases and the J gene end by 6 bases; junction bases not matched to a gene: 11. Germline CDR1 reads SNHLY; CDR2 reads FYNNEI. In nucleotides, the CDR3 is TGTGCCAGCAGGAGACTAGCACGTTGGGTCAATGAGCAGTTCTTC. Its translation: CASRRLARWVNEQFF. Full variable domain (remainder filled in from reference TRBV2 and TRBJ2-1): EPEVTQTPSHQVTQMGQEVILRCVPISNHLYFYWYRQILGQKVEFLVSFYNNEISEKSEIFDDQFSVERPDGSNFTLKIRSTKLEDSAMYFCASRRLARWVNEQFFGPGTRLTVL.

This clone turned up a few times. This chain connects TRBV7-9 to TRBJ2-2; D might be TRBD2 (5 bases). CDR3 length: 15 amino acids. The germline V gene has CDR1 SEHNR and CDR2 FQNEAQ (reference sequence). V lost 1 base and J lost 4, with 10 bases in between. The CDR3 DNA sequence: TGTGCCAGCAGCTTAGTGAGTCTAGCCACCGGGGAGCTGTTTTTT. This translates into CASSLVSLATGELFF. Filled out from reference TRBV7-9 and TRBJ2-2, the complete variable domain reads DTGVSQNPRHKITKRGQNVTFRCDPISEHNRLYWYRQTLGQGPEFLTYFQNEAQLEKSRLLSDRFSAERPKGSFSTLEIQRTEQGDSAMYLCASSLVSLATGELFFGEGSRLTVL.

This clone was recorded only once. The CDR3 bases are TGTGCCAGCAGCTTAGACGGTTACGGGGAGCCCCAGCATTTT. It codes for CASSLDGYGEPQHF. The chain links TRBV7-8 to TRBJ1-5; D unresolved. The CDR3 contains 14 residues. In germline, CDR1 is SGHVS, CDR2 FQNEAQ. V gave up 1 base and J gave up 8 bases, with 12 bases separating them.

This clone appeared once. The chain couples TRBV5-6 to TRBJ2-7; a possible D gene is TRBD1 (6 bases). The germline V gene encodes CDR1 SGHDT and CDR2 YYEEEE. The CDR3 length is 16 residues. V lost 2 bases, J lost 0 bases, and 15 bases lay in between. The CDR3, as DNA: TGTGCCAGCAGCTTAGGGGGACGGACGAGCTCCTACGAGCAGTACTTC. Translation gives CASSLGGRTSSYEQYF.

A word on this clone: The same CDR3 also results from other DNA sequences found in this sample. The rearrangement links TRBV7-7 to TRBJ2-1; no clear D gene. This CDR3 contains 15 residues. CDR1 SSHAT and CDR2 FNYEAQ come from the germline V gene (reference sequence). V lost 3 bases, J lost 1 base, and 10 bases lay in between. The CDR3 bases are TGTGCCAGCAGCTTTGGAGACCCATCCTACAATGAGCAGTTCTTC. It encodes CASSFGDPSYNEQFF.

The chain is built from TRBV3-1 (or the pseudogene TRBV3-2) and TRBJ2-7; 12 bases align to TRBD2. Germline CDR1 and CDR2: LGHDT and YNNKEL (reference sequence). V shed 3 bases and J 5 bases; nucleotides not matched to a gene: 5. This CDR3 region has 15 residues. The chain's CDR3 is CASSHPSGGAHEQYF. The CDR3 DNA follows: TGTGCCAGCAGCCATCCTAGCGGGGGGGCCCACGAGCAGTACTTC.

This clone was detected once. J is TRBJ2-7 and V is TRBV30; possibly TRBD1 for D (7 bases). V gave up 2 bases and J gave up 0 bases, with 11 bases separating them. Germline CDR1 reads GTSNPN; CDR2 reads SVGIG (reference sequence). The CDR3 length is 14 residues. CDR3 nucleotide sequence: TGTGCCTGGAGTCCAGGGGGGTCCTCCTACGAGCAGTACTTC. This sequence encodes CAWSPGGSSYEQYF.

This clone was detected only a few times. The chain has TRBV5-1 and TRBJ2-2; TRBD1 matches 9 bases. The CDR3 has 15 residues. The V and J ends lost 3 bases and 6 bases, in that order; junction bases with no gene match: 6. Germline V gene data show CDR1 as SGHRS and CDR2 as YFSETQ. CDR3 in DNA: TGCGCCAGCAGCTCACAGGGGGCCGAGTCCGGGGAGCTGTTTTTT. This translates into CASSSQGAESGELFF.

The chain carries TRBV27 and TRBJ2-1; 7 bases are a match to TRBD2. Germline V CDR1 and CDR2: MNHEY, SMNVEV (reference sequence). The CDR3 contains 14 residues. Trimming took 2 bases from V and 5 from J; bases not matched to a gene: 3. The CDR3 DNA reads as TGTGCCAGCAGTTTAGGGGGGGGGAACAATGAGCAGTTCTTC. It is translated as CASSLGGGNNEQFF.

The chain links TRBV9 to TRBJ1-1; 9 bases agree with TRBD1. The junction had 10 bases not matched to a gene; V was cut back by 4 bases and J by 6 bases. The CDR3 covers 15 residues. Looked up from germline, CDR1 is SGDLS and CDR2 is YYNGEE. The CDR3 loop is CASSPPGQGYAEAFF. CDR3 bases: TGTGCCAGCAGCCCCCCTGGACAGGGGTACGCTGAAGCTTTCTTT.

A few counts support this clone. The chain links TRBV2 to TRBJ2-1, with a weak D call TRBD2 (6 bases). The germline V gene has CDR1 SNHLY and CDR2 FYNNEI. CDR3 size: 13 residues. V lost 0 bases and J 10 bases, leaving 10 bases between the germline ends. In DNA, the CDR3 is TGTGCCAGCAGTGAAGCGGGGACTCTGGAGCAGTTCTTC. Translating gives CASSEAGTLEQFF.

The rearrangement uses TRBV9 and TRBJ1-1; tentative D call: TRBD1 (5 bases). Trimming stripped 0 bases from V and 3 bases from J, with 12 bases between. Germline CDR1 reads SGDLS; CDR2 reads YYNGEE. The CDR3 sequence is 15 residues long. The CDR3 region has the DNA TGTGCCAGCAGCGTAGGCGGCAGGGATTACACTGAAGCTTTCTTT. Translated: CASSVGGRDYTEAFF.

The rearrangement links TRBV28 to TRBJ2-7; D might be TRBD1 (5 bases). Looked up from germline, CDR1 is MDHEN and CDR2 is SYDVKM. CDR3 length: 16 residues. Trimming took 3 bases from V and 0 from J, leaving 15 bases between them. The CDR3 reads CASSFWGALPSYEQYF. The DNA of the CDR3 is TGTGCCAGCAGTTTTTGGGGCGCCTTACCCTCCTACGAGCAGTACTTC.

The chain carries TRBV5-6 and TRBJ1-2, with 9 bases that match TRBD1. The CDR3 spans 16 residues. The trim removed 2 bases at V and 7 bases at J, leaving 12 bases unmatched. CDR1 and CDR2 (germline): SGHDT, YYEEEE. The CDR3 coding sequence is TGTGCCAGCAGCTTTCCCCACACCGGGACAGGGATTGGCTACACCTTC. Its protein product is CASSFPHTGTGIGYTF.

The chain is built from TRBV5-1 and TRBJ2-3; 12 bases match TRBD2. The CDR3 is made up of 18 amino acids. V lost 3 bases to trimming and J lost 4 bases; unmatched junction nucleotides: 12. Germline loops: CDR1 SGHRS, CDR2 YFSETQ. The CDR3 nucleotides read TGCGCCAGCAGCTATCTAGCGGGGGGGCCGATGGGGCCAGATACGCAGTATTTT. It specifies CASSYLAGGPMGPDTQYF.

This chain connects TRBV5-1 to TRBJ2-5; no definite D call. The CDR3 has 15 amino acids. Deletions cut 0 bases from V and 1 base from J, with 10 bases between. From germline, CDR1 is SGHRS and CDR2 YFSETQ. CDR3 sequence (DNA): TGCGCCAGCAGCTTGGACGGTCAAACCCAAGAGACCCAGTACTTC. Translating it yields CASSLDGQTQETQYF.

The chain has TRBV24-1 and TRBJ2-5; 11 bases match TRBD2. From germline, CDR1 is KGHDR and CDR2 SFDVKD. The CDR3 extends over 15 amino acids. J lost 0 bases, V lost 7 bases, and 3 bases had no gene match. CDR3 in DNA: TGTGCCACCAGCTCTAGCGGGGGGAACCAAGAGACCCAGTACTTC. It is translated as CATSSSGGNQETQYF.

This clone was recorded only once. The chain employs TRBV5-1 and TRBJ2-2, with D unresolved. Germline V gene lookup returns CDR1 SGHRS and CDR2 YFSETQ. This CDR3 spans 15 amino acids. V was cut by 2 bases and J by 0 bases, with 8 bases left in between. This chain's CDR3 is CASSFIFANTGELFF. CDR3 sequence (DNA): TGCGCCAGCAGCTTTATCTTCGCGAACACCGGGGAGCTGTTTTTT. The whole variable domain, remainder taken from reference TRBV5-1 and TRBJ2-2, is KAGVTQTPRYLIKTRGQQVTLSCSPISGHRSVSWYQQTPGQGLQFLFEYFSETQRNKGNFPGRFSGRQFSNSRSEMNVSTLELGDSALYLCASSFIFANTGELFFGEGSRLTVL.